This T cell receptor beta chain was found in a study of blood T cell repertoires in COVID-19. Method: immunoSEQ multiplex PCR; TCRdb's copy keeps in-frame clones and lacks some. The sample carries some 330,000 clones, approximately 90% recorded once. The receptor's source is a man younger than 40 who had recovered from COVID-19. The sample taken for sequencing was PBMCs or T cells enriched from blood (not recorded which).

Written as DNA, the CDR3 is TGTGCCAGCAGCGTTAGCATTCGGTCTTGGGATACGCAGTATTTT. Protein product: CASSVSIRSWDTQYF. The J gene is TRBJ2-3, the V gene TRBV7-9; D call uncertain. CDR3 size: 15 residues. V was trimmed by 5 bases and J by 6 bases, leaving 18 bases between them. CDR1 is SEHNR and CDR2 is FQNEAQ in the germline V gene (reference sequence).